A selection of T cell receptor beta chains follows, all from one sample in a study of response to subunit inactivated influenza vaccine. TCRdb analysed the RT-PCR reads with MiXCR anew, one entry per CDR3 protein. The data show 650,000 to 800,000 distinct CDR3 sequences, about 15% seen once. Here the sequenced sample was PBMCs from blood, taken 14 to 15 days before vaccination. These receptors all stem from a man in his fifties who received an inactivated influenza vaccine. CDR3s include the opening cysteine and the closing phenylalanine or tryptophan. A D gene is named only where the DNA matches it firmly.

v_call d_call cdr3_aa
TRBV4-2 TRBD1 CASSQDSMTGQGSPLHF
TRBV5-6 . CASSLDWTLLGTDTQYF
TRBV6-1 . CASSPNPGQFTDTQYF
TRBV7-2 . CASSLGIRGGVEQYF
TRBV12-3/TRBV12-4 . CASSSWGVRDSPLHF
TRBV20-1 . CSASPQLEYEQYF
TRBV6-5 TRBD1 CASSYRQGSNNEQFF
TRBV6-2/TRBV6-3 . CASSHAPDRSYGYTF
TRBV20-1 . CSARGPNTEAFF
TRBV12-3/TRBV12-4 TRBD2 CASSLHLAGGPGSYNEQFF
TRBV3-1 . CASSRWEPDIYGYTF
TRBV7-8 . CASSLGRAVAASYEQYF
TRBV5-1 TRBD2 CASSVGRSGRQETQYF
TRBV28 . CASSLNWASTDTQYF
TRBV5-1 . CASSPGTYPLINYGYTF
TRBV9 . CASPLATGESYEQYF
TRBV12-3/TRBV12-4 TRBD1 CASSLIGQGVRETQYF
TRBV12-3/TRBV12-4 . CASSFNRQGAFF
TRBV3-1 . CASSQVYPDTQYF
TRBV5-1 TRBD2 CASTKDGLAGVRETQYF
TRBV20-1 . CSARSEGKNTEAFF
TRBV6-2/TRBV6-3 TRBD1 CASSYLKGGTEQYF
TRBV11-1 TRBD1 CASSPQQGRNSPLHF
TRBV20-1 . CSAKAGVGGRETQYF
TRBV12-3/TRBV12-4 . CASTNRGLNTGELFF
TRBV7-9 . CASSLSGGNNSPLHF
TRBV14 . CASSQVQYEQYF
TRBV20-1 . CSAIPPRVASINEQFF
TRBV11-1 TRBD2 CASSLEAGAAGELFF
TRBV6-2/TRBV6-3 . CASRPAAGEQYF
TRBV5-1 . CASSFSGPGTGELFF
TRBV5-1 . CASSLGNSNQPQHF
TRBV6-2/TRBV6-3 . CASSPKLAEQFF
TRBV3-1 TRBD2 CASSHMGREETQYF
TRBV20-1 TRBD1 CSARGPTGANTGELFF
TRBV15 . CATSDRELGYGYTF
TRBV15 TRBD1 CATSREGDREVQETQYF
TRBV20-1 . CSAVGRSNQPQHF
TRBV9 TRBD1 CASSVGTGQGVEAFF
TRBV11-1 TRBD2 CASSPRTRGGYISYEQYF
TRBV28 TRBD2 CASRKLAGGQETQYF
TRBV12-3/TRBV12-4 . CASSLGQGNGNQPQHF
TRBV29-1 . CSVAGQDANTGELFF
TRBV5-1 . CASSGWWTEQADTQYF
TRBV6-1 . CASSPRSTDYEQYF
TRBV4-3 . CASSQYTPTDYEQYF
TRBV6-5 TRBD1 CASSYSTGVTGELFF
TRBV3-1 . CASSQAPGELFF
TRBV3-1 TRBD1 CASRQQGSTYEQYF
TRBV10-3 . CAISELAGSGYEQYF
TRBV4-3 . CASSQLGAKNIQYF
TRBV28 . CASSLYGSLLEQYF
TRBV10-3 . CAIRQAGTFHSPLHF
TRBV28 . CASSLFVALAKNIQYF
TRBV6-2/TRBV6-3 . CASTDAGGLRYF
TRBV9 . CASSPSGGFTEAFF
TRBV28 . CASRSTGNIEAFF